This is a list of T cell receptor beta chains from one sample in a study of PD-1 blockade in classical Hodgkin lymphoma. Here immunoSEQ multiplex PCR was the method, and the copy in TCRdb shows in-frame clones only, minus some. The repertoire holds some 16,000 clones, with less than 80% as singletons. The source was peripheral blood mononuclear cells (PBMCs), collected before the second cycle of nivolumab. The receptors were gathered from a human donor with classical Hodgkin lymphoma. CDR3s leave out the opening cysteine and the closing phenylalanine or tryptophan. Fields, in order: CDR3 protein, V gene, clone size, D gene, J gene. D genes are given only for firm matches. Rows give clone size only sometimes, using once, few, many, or a class for an expanded clone.

CDR3: ASSLEGGEQY
V: TRBV11-2
size: once
D: NA
J: TRBJ2-3

CDR3: ASSHPGQGYEQY
V: TRBV18
size: NA
D: TRBD1
J: TRBJ2-7

CDR3: AWSRRGYEQY
V: TRBV30
size: few
D: NA
J: TRBJ2-7

CDR3: ASTGLAGGEHIQY
V: TRBV19
size: NA
D: TRBD2
J: TRBJ2-4

CDR3: ASSKLAGESETQY
V: TRBV4-1
size: NA
D: TRBD2
J: TRBJ2-5

CDR3: ASSTLAGYNEQF
V: TRBV19
size: NA
D: TRBD2
J: TRBJ2-1

CDR3: ASSHYTSGPYNEQF
V: TRBV11-2
size: NA
D: TRBD2
J: TRBJ2-1

CDR3: ASKLDRADNEQF
V: TRBV13
size: NA
D: TRBD1
J: TRBJ2-1

CDR3: ASSLDRAQPQH
V: TRBV16
size: NA
D: TRBD1
J: TRBJ1-5

CDR3: ASSLRSSYEQY
V: TRBV5-4
size: NA
D: NA
J: TRBJ2-7

CDR3: ASAEDRSNYGYT
V: TRBV2
size: few
D: TRBD1
J: TRBJ1-2

CDR3: ASSYPIADTQY
V: TRBV28
size: NA
D: NA
J: TRBJ2-3

CDR3: ASSDGALNTEAF
V: TRBV2
size: NA
D: NA
J: TRBJ1-1

CDR3: ASREGGRNYGYT
V: TRBV6-5
size: NA
D: NA
J: TRBJ1-2

CDR3: ASTPRDRLYNEQF
V: TRBV19
size: NA
D: TRBD1
J: TRBJ2-1

CDR3: ASSLDGSGRPYNEQF
V: TRBV11-2
size: medium-sized
D: TRBD2
J: TRBJ2-1

CDR3: ASSETGFNIQY
V: TRBV6-1
size: NA
D: NA
J: TRBJ2-4

CDR3: ASSSWLASTDTQY
V: TRBV5-1
size: NA
D: NA
J: TRBJ2-3

CDR3: ASSNTGRNTEAF
V: TRBV5-8
size: NA
D: NA
J: TRBJ1-1

CDR3: ASSSRVGQGPEAF
V: TRBV2
size: NA
D: TRBD1
J: TRBJ1-1

CDR3: ASSPLGDRGNTEAF
V: TRBV7-8
size: few
D: TRBD1
J: TRBJ1-1

CDR3: ASSPVSTGESYEQY
V: TRBV7-2
size: few
D: TRBD1
J: TRBJ2-7

CDR3: ASSLSVSTLSYEQY
V: TRBV28
size: NA
D: NA
J: TRBJ2-7

CDR3: ASSLSGSSYNEQF
V: TRBV7-3
size: NA
D: NA
J: TRBJ2-1

CDR3: ASSQVTASYNEQF
V: TRBV4-2
size: few
D: NA
J: TRBJ2-1

CDR3: ASSAQDSYSYEQY
V: TRBV6-5
size: NA
D: NA
J: TRBJ2-7

CDR3: ASSLGLDGLYEQY
V: TRBV7-9
size: NA
D: NA
J: TRBJ2-7

CDR3: ASSLWGQGDNEQF
V: TRBV5-1
size: NA
D: TRBD1
J: TRBJ2-1

CDR3: ASSLESYEQY
V: TRBV5-6
size: NA
D: NA
J: TRBJ2-7

CDR3: ASSFSGVNQPQH
V: TRBV28
size: NA
D: NA
J: TRBJ1-5

CDR3: ASSPGQGTEAF
V: TRBV5-1
size: few
D: TRBD1
J: TRBJ1-1

CDR3: ASLLRPDGLSF
V: TRBV18
size: NA
D: NA
J: TRBJ1-1

CDR3: ASSQGMGNSPLH
V: TRBV7-3
size: once
D: NA
J: TRBJ1-6